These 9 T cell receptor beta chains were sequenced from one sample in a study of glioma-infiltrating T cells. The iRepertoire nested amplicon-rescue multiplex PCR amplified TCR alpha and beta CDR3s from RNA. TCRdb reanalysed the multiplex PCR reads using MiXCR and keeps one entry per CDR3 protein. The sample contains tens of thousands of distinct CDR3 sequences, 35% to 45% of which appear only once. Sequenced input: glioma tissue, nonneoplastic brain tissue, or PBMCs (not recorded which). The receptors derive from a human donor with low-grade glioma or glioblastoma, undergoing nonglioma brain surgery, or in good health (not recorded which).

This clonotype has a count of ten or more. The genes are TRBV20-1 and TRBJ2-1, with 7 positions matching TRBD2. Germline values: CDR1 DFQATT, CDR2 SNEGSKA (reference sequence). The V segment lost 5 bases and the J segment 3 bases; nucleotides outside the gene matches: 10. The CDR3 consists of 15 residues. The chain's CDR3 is CSAPKTPGGYNEQFF. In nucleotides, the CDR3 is TGCAGTGCTCCAAAGACCCCGGGGGGCTACAATGAGCAGTTCTTC.

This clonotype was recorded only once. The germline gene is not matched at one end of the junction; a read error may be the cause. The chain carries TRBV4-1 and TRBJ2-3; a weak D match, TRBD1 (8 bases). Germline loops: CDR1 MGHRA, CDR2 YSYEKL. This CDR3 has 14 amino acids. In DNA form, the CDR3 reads TGCGCCAGCAGGCAAGCGGGACAGGCAGATACGCAGTATTTT. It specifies CASRQAGQADTQYF.

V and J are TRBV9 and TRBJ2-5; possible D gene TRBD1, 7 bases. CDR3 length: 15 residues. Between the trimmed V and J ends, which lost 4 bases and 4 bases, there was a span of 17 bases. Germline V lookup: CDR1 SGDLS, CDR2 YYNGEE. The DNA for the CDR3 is TGTGCCAGCAGCATCTGGGGGGCAGGGGGAGAGACCCAGTACTTC. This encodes CASSIWGAGGETQYF.

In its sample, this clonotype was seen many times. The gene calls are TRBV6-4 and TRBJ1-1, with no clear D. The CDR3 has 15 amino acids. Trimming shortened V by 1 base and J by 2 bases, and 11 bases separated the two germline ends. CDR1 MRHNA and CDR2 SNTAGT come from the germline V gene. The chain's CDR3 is CASSDYRGLNTEAFF. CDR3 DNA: TGTGCCAGCAGTGACTATCGGGGTCTCAACACTGAAGCTTTCTTT.

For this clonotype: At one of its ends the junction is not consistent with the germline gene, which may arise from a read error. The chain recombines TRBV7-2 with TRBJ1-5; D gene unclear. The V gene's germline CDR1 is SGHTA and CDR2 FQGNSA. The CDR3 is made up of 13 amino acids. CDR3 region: CASSFGSDPPHHF. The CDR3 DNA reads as TGTGCCAGCAGCTTCGGATCCGATCCGCCCCATCATTTT. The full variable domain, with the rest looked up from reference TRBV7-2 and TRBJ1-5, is GAGVSQSPSNKVTEKGKDVELRCDPISGHTALYWYRQSLGQGLEFLIYFQGNSAPDKSGLPSDRFSAERTGGSVSTLTIQRTQQEDSAVYLCASSFGSDPPHHFGDGTRLSIL.

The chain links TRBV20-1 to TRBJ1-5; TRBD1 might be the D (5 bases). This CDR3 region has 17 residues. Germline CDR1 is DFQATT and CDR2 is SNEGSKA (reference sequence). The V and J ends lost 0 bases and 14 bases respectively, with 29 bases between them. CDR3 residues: CSARDPAEHWGNQPKHF. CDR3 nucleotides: TGCAGTGCTAGAGATCCGGCGGAACATTGGGGCAATCAGCCAAAGCATTTT.

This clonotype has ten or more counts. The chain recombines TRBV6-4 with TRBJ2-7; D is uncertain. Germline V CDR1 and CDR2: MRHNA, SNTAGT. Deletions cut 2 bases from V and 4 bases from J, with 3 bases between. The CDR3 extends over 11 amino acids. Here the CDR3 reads CASSDGYEQYF. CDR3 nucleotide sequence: TGTGCCAGCAGTGACGGTTACGAGCAGTACTTC.

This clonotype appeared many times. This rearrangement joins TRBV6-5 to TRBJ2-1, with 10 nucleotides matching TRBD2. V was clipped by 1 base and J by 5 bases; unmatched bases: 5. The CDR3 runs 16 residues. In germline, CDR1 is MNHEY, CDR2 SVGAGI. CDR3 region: CASSYWTSGSHNEQFF. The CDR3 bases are TGTGCCAGCAGTTACTGGACTAGCGGATCCCACAATGAGCAGTTCTTC.

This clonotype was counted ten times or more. The CDR3 loop is CATSRDRGVYEQYF. The DNA of the CDR3 is TGTGCCACCAGCAGAGATCGGGGGGTCTACGAGCAGTACTTC. The rearrangement uses TRBV15 and TRBJ2-7; 7 positions match TRBD2. V gave up 0 bases and J gave up 3 bases; unmatched junction bases: 2. The CDR3 totals 14 residues. CDR1 and CDR2 (germline): LNHNV, YYDKDF (reference sequence).